This entry describes one T cell receptor (beta chain). This entry belongs to a study of blood T cell repertoires in COVID-19. At the level of the study: Spain, Italy and the United States supplied samples that represented acute and convalescent COVID-19.

Original analysis: Nucleated cell number was recorded as an estimate derived from reference gene primer amplification. Some clones are missing from TCRdb's copy, which holds only in-frame ones; the method was immunoSEQ multiplex PCR. V, J and clone size are taken as reported in that table, and D and trimming were inferred from the DNA itself. The repertoire holds 120,000 to 150,000 clones, with around four fifths as singletons. The ends lost 3 bases at V and 4 bases at J; junction bases unmatched: 3. The germline V gene has CDR1 KGHSH and CDR2 LQKENI. This CDR3 spans 14 amino acids. The source material was peripheral blood. This receptor was obtained from a human donor in a cohort sampled during active COVID-19. This chain connects TRBV18 to TRBJ2-3; the match to TRBD2 covers 8 bases. CDR3 DNA: TGTGCCAGCTCACCGGGACTAGAGGCAGATACGCAGTATTTT. Translation gives CASSPGLEADTQYF.